This T cell receptor (beta chain) was identified during a study of T cells after yellow fever vaccination. This CDR3 contains 13 residues. V gave up 0 bases and J gave up 9 bases, with 9 bases separating them. Looked up from germline, CDR1 is ENHRY and CDR2 is SYGVKD. TCRdb reanalysed the 5' RACE reads using MiXCR and keeps one entry per CDR3 protein. The sample records 300,000 to 400,000 distinct CDR3 sequences, approximately 12% being singletons. The V and J genes are TRBV10-3 and TRBJ2-1, with D perhaps matching TRBD2 (6 bases). The clonotype comes from a man younger than 30 who received the YFV17D yellow fever vaccine. The sequencing here drew on CD4+ T cells sorted from PBMCs, taken 15 days after the yellow fever booster vaccination. The CDR3 region has the DNA TGTGCCATCAGTGAGTCGATGGGGGGTGAGCAGTTCTTC. It codes for CAISESMGGEQFF.